This is a list of T cell receptor beta chains from one sample in a study of tumor and adjacent non-tumor tissue in lung cancer. Using its own MiXCR run on the multiplex PCR reads, TCRdb lists one record per CDR3 protein. The data contain about 75,000 distinct CDR3 sequences, over 75% of them singletons. Sequencing input: lung tumor tissue. These receptors came from a woman aged 45 to 65 with non-small cell lung cancer. CDR3s include the opening cysteine and the closing phenylalanine or tryptophan. The order of the fields is J gene, V gene, D gene, clone size, CDR3 protein, CDR3 DNA. The D gene is left open where the match is weak. Part of the rows lack a size; the others show once, few, many or a class for expanded clones.

j_gene: TRBJ1-2; v_gene: TRBV6-2/TRBV6-3; d_gene: -; abundance: -; CDR3aa: CASSDSRGDVYGYTF; CDR3nt: TGTGCCAGCTCAGATTCAAGAGGGGATGTCTATGGCTACACCTTC
j_gene: TRBJ1-5; v_gene: TRBV6-6; d_gene: -; abundance: -; CDR3aa: CASSYLIGASSNQPQHF; CDR3nt: TGTGCCAGCAGTTACTTGATAGGGGCCTCGAGCAATCAGCCCCAGCATTTT
j_gene: TRBJ1-5; v_gene: TRBV6-2/TRBV6-3; d_gene: TRBD1; abundance: few; CDR3aa: CASTTRGGWVQHF; CDR3nt: TGTGCCAGCACTACCCGAGGGGGCTGGGTCCAGCATTTT
j_gene: TRBJ2-3; v_gene: TRBV6-5; d_gene: -; abundance: -; CDR3aa: CASSYSTRDSPRIIDTQYF; CDR3nt: TGTGCCAGCAGTTACTCCACCCGGGACTCCCCCCGAATTATAGATACCCAGTATTTT
j_gene: TRBJ1-1; v_gene: TRBV28; d_gene: TRBD1; abundance: -; CDR3aa: CASSLWGSQGADGAEAFF; CDR3nt: TGTGCCAGCAGTTTATGGGGGTCACAGGGGGCGGATGGCGCTGAAGCTTTCTTT
j_gene: TRBJ1-2; v_gene: TRBV28; d_gene: -; abundance: many; CDR3aa: CASSPSGLYGYTF; CDR3nt: TGTGCCAGCAGTCCGTCAGGACTTTATGGCTACACCTTC
j_gene: TRBJ1-1; v_gene: TRBV6-1; d_gene: -; abundance: -; CDR3aa: CASSDCWERLNTEAFF; CDR3nt: TGTGCCAGCAGTGACTGCTGGGAAAGGTTGAACACTGAAGCTTTCTTT
j_gene: TRBJ2-4; v_gene: TRBV6-1; d_gene: TRBD1; abundance: -; CDR3aa: CTSSWPRTGDLVKNIQCF; CDR3nt: TGTACCAGCAGTTGGCCAAGGACAGGAGATCTTGTCAAAAACATTCAGTGCTTC
j_gene: TRBJ1-5; v_gene: TRBV10-3; d_gene: -; abundance: -; CDR3aa: CAISDSTGPRPQHF; CDR3nt: TGTGCCATCAGTGACTCGACTGGGCCTCGGCCCCAGCATTTT
j_gene: TRBJ1-4; v_gene: TRBV11-2; d_gene: -; abundance: once; CDR3aa: CASSLAGINEEQFF; CDR3nt: TGTGCCAGCAGCTTAGCAGGGATCAATGAAGAACAGTTTTTT
j_gene: TRBJ2-3; v_gene: TRBV10-1; d_gene: TRBD2; abundance: -; CDR3aa: CASSDPGLAGTDTQYF; CDR3nt: TGCGCCAGTAGTGATCCGGGACTAGCGGGAACAGATACGCAGTATTTT
j_gene: TRBJ2-5; v_gene: TRBV5-1; d_gene: -; abundance: -; CDR3aa: CASSLSGEETQYF; CDR3nt: TGCGCCAGCAGCTTGTCAGGGGAAGAGACCCAGTACTTC
j_gene: TRBJ2-1; v_gene: TRBV6-2/TRBV6-3; d_gene: -; abundance: -; CDR3aa: CASSSLTWTGFFEQFF; CDR3nt: TGTGCCAGCAGTTCCCTTACCTGGACGGGGTTCTTTGAGCAGTTCTTC
j_gene: TRBJ2-7; v_gene: TRBV6-1; d_gene: TRBD2; abundance: -; CDR3aa: CVSRGRQGLAGVPYEQYF; CDR3nt: TGTGTCAGCAGGGGTCGACAGGGTTTAGCGGGAGTCCCCTACGAGCAATACTTC
j_gene: TRBJ2-1; v_gene: TRBV12-3/TRBV12-4; d_gene: TRBD2; abundance: -; CDR3aa: CASNLQREVGGEQFF; CDR3nt: TGTGCCAGCAATTTACAGCGGGAGGTTGGGGGTGAGCAGTTCTTC
j_gene: TRBJ2-7; v_gene: TRBV29-1; d_gene: TRBD2; abundance: -; CDR3aa: CSVGLASCEQYF; CDR3nt: TGCAGCGTTGGACTAGCGTCCTGCGAGCAGTACTTC
j_gene: TRBJ2-5; v_gene: TRBV11-2; d_gene: TRBD1; abundance: many; CDR3aa: CASSWTGGKETQYF; CDR3nt: TGTGCCAGCAGCTGGACAGGGGGCAAGGAGACCCAGTACTTC
j_gene: TRBJ2-1; v_gene: TRBV11-2; d_gene: -; abundance: -; CDR3aa: CASSLDGSVSEQFF; CDR3nt: TGTGCTAGCAGCTTAGATGGCAGTGTGAGTGAACAGTTCTTC
j_gene: TRBJ2-5; v_gene: TRBV6-5; d_gene: -; abundance: -; CDR3aa: CASGRVSDSQETQYF; CDR3nt: TGTGCCAGCGGGAGAGTATCGGACTCGCAAGAGACCCAGTACTTC
j_gene: TRBJ1-4; v_gene: TRBV29-1; d_gene: -; abundance: once; CDR3aa: CGVDEYEKLFF; CDR3nt: TGCGGCGTCGATGAGTACGAAAAACTGTTTTTT
j_gene: TRBJ2-6; v_gene: TRBV4-1; d_gene: TRBD2; abundance: -; CDR3aa: CASNQIGLADPYGANVLTF; CDR3nt: TGCGCCAGCAACCAGATAGGACTAGCGGACCCCTATGGGGCCAACGTCCTGACTTTC
j_gene: TRBJ2-7; v_gene: TRBV6-1; d_gene: TRBD1; abundance: many; CDR3aa: CASSEEEDRAYEQYF; CDR3nt: TGTGCCAGCAGTGAAGAAGAGGACAGGGCGTACGAGCAGTACTTC
j_gene: TRBJ1-2; v_gene: TRBV12-3/TRBV12-4; d_gene: -; abundance: -; CDR3aa: CASTLGDNYGYTF; CDR3nt: TGTGCCAGCACCTTAGGAGATAACTATGGATACACCTTC
j_gene: TRBJ2-1; v_gene: TRBV5-1; d_gene: TRBD2; abundance: -; CDR3aa: CASSFPQGTSGRAAYNERFF; CDR3nt: TGCGCCAGCAGTTTTCCTCAGGGGACTAGCGGGAGGGCCGCCTACAATGAGAGGTTCTTC